The next 16 T cell receptor beta chains were all read from a single sample in a study of OX40 agonist ivuxolimab in advanced cancers. TCRdb's copy holds only in-frame clones and misses some; the assay was immunoSEQ multiplex PCR. The profile shows around 74,000 clones, approximately 85% of them singletons. Specimen: CD4+ or CD8+ T cells sorted from blood, collected in a trial of the OX40 agonist ivuxolimab. All receptors come from an adult with an advanced solid tumor such as melanoma, head and neck, liver or kidney cancer.

CDR3 DNA sequence: TGTGCCAGCAGCGCCAACTCGGGGGCCTATGGCTACACCTTC. As protein: CASSANSGAYGYTF. The chain employs TRBV9 and TRBJ1-2; D possibly corresponds to TRBD1 (6 bases). Germline lookup yields CDR1 SGDLS and CDR2 YYNGEE. The CDR3 is 14 residues long. With 3 bases removed from V and 4 bases from J, the gap between germline ends came to 13 bases. Together with reference TRBV9 and TRBJ1-2, the CDR3 gives the full variable domain: DSGVTQTPKHLITATGQRVTLRCSPRSGDLSVYWYQQSLDQGLQFLIQYYNGEERAKGNILERFSAQQFPDLHSELNLSSLELGDSALYFCASSANSGAYGYTFGSGTRLTVV.

The chain recombines TRBV18 with TRBJ1-6, with D perhaps matching TRBD1 (6 bases). With 3 bases removed from V and 2 bases from J, the gap between germline ends came to 14 bases. This CDR3 contains 17 residues. Germline-derived CDR1 and CDR2 are KGHSH and LQKENI. The CDR3 reads CASSPQMGDTYNSPLHF. The DNA of the CDR3 is TGTGCCAGCTCACCCCAGATGGGGGACACCTATAATTCACCCCTCCACTTT.

V gene TRBV21-1 combines with J gene TRBJ2-7. TRBV21-1 is a pseudogene. The CDR3 runs 19 residues. DNA of the CDR3: TGTGCCAGCAGCCATCTGGGGGAAAGGGCCCTAGGGGACTCCTACGAGCAGTACTTC. This sequence encodes CASSHLGERALGDSYEQYF.

V usage is TRBV7-9 and J usage is TRBJ1-4, with TRBD1 matching over 8 bases. The germline CDR1 and CDR2 sequences are SEHNR and FQNEAQ (reference sequence). V lost 4 bases to trimming and J lost 7 bases; unmatched junction nucleotides: 8. The CDR3 contains 15 residues. This chain's CDR3 is CASSSQGAKAEKLFF. The CDR3 nucleotides read TGTGCCAGCAGCTCCCAGGGGGCTAAAGCTGAAAAACTGTTTTTT. Looking up the rest from reference TRBV7-9 and TRBJ1-4 gives the full variable domain: DTGVSQNPRHKITKRGQNVTFRCDPISEHNRLYWYRQTLGQGPEFLTYFQNEAQLEKSRLLSDRFSAERPKGSFSTLEIQRTEQGDSAMYLCASSSQGAKAEKLFFGSGTQLSVL.

The V call is TRBV18, the J call TRBJ2-7; D may be TRBD2 (5 bases). Germline lookup yields CDR1 KGHSH and CDR2 LQKENI. The CDR3 runs 16 residues. Between the trimmed V and J ends, which lost 2 bases and 7 bases, there was a span of 21 bases. The CDR3 protein is CASSPETTPRPREQYF. The CDR3 DNA reads TGTGCCAGCTCACCAGAGACTACCCCAAGGCCTCGTGAGCAGTACTTC.

This sequence joins TRBV9 and TRBJ2-3; 12 bases align to TRBD2. The CDR3 is 18 residues long. J lost 6 bases, V lost 4 bases, and 15 bases had no gene match. CDR1 SGDLS and CDR2 YYNGEE come from the germline V gene. Written as DNA, the CDR3 is TGTGCCAGCAGCTTAAGGGTTAGGACTAGCGGGACGGGGGATACGCAGTATTTT. Translation gives CASSLRVRTSGTGDTQYF.

This CDR3 reads CASSGEGANVLTF. The CDR3 region has the DNA TGTGCCAGCAGCGGAGAGGGGGCCAACGTCCTGACTTTC. The genes are TRBV9 and TRBJ2-6; D gene ambiguous. Germline CDR1 and CDR2: SGDLS and YYNGEE. The CDR3 has 13 amino acids. The ends were cut back, 3 bases at V and 4 bases at J, with 5 bases in the middle. The full variable domain, completed using reference TRBV9 and TRBJ2-6, is DSGVTQTPKHLITATGQRVTLRCSPRSGDLSVYWYQQSLDQGLQFLIQYYNGEERAKGNILERFSAQQFPDLHSELNLSSLELGDSALYFCASSGEGANVLTFGAGSRLTVL.

V and J are TRBV6-1 and TRBJ1-2; TRBD1 matches 9 bases. This CDR3 is built from 15 residues. Germline V lookup: CDR1 MNHNS, CDR2 SASEGT. J gave up 3 bases and V 8 bases, and 10 bases lay outside the gene matches. The CDR3 here is CASRGQGQGYYGYTF. The CDR3 region has the DNA TGTGCCAGCCGCGGACAGGGGCAGGGTTACTATGGCTACACCTTC.

V gene TRBV5-1 combines with J gene TRBJ1-5; weak D call: TRBD1 (5 bases). The V gene lost 3 bases and the J gene lost 5 bases, with 15 bases spanning the gap. The CDR3 runs 15 residues. The germline CDR1 and CDR2 sequences are SGHRS and YFSETQ. CDR3: CASSWGPTGDQPQHF. The CDR3 nucleotides are TGCGCCAGCAGCTGGGGACCGACGGGGGATCAGCCCCAGCATTTT. Together with reference TRBV5-1 and TRBJ1-5, the CDR3 gives the full variable domain: KAGVTQTPRYLIKTRGQQVTLSCSPISGHRSVSWYQQTPGQGLQFLFEYFSETQRNKGNFPGRFSGRQFSNSRSEMNVSTLELGDSALYLCASSWGPTGDQPQHFGDGTRLSIL.

This rearrangement joins TRBV7-3 to TRBJ2-3, with 12 bases identical to TRBD2. V shed 4 bases and J 4 bases; nucleotides not matched to a gene: 3. This CDR3 is built from 15 residues. Germline V gene data show CDR1 as SGHTA and CDR2 as FQGTGA. CDR3 nucleotide sequence: TGTGCCAGCAGCTCTAGCGGGGGGGAAGCAGATACGCAGTATTTT. The encoded protein is CASSSSGGEADTQYF.

The chain couples TRBV5-1 to TRBJ2-3; D gene ambiguous. Per the germline V gene, CDR1 is SGHRS and CDR2 is YFSETQ. The CDR3 spans 16 residues. V was trimmed by 0 bases and J by 0 bases, leaving 11 bases between them. CDR3 sequence reads: CASSLGGGASTDTQYF. The CDR3 DNA is TGCGCCAGCAGCTTGGGTGGCGGAGCTAGCACAGATACGCAGTATTTT. Full variable domain (outside the CDR3, taken from reference TRBV5-1 and TRBJ2-3): KAGVTQTPRYLIKTRGQQVTLSCSPISGHRSVSWYQQTPGQGLQFLFEYFSETQRNKGNFPGRFSGRQFSNSRSEMNVSTLELGDSALYLCASSLGGGASTDTQYFGPGTRLTVL.

This chain links TRBV27 with TRBJ2-1; 7 positions agree with TRBD2. The CDR3 has 15 residues. In germline, CDR1 is MNHEY, CDR2 SMNVEV (reference sequence). V lost 5 bases and J lost 3; bases outside the gene matches: 7. CDR3 amino acids: CASSPSGTHYNEQFF. The CDR3 region has the DNA TGTGCCAGCAGTCCTAGCGGTACGCACTACAATGAGCAGTTCTTC.

This chain links TRBV27 with TRBJ2-1, with 7 bases identical to TRBD2. This CDR3 contains 17 residues. Trimming cost V 4 bases and J 7 bases; bases outside gene matches: 16. Looked up from germline, CDR1 is MNHEY and CDR2 is SMNVEV (reference sequence). The CDR3 loop reads CASSSLMAGVRTNEQFF. CDR3 DNA: TGTGCCAGCAGTTCCCTTATGGCGGGAGTCCGGACAAATGAGCAGTTCTTC.

The genes are TRBV9 and TRBJ2-1; D unresolved. Germline CDR1 and CDR2: SGDLS and YYNGEE. Trimming took off 0 bases at V and 5 bases at J, with 9 bases between the two ends. The CDR3 runs to 14 residues. The CDR3 loop reads CASSVGPLNNEQFF. The CDR3, as DNA: TGTGCCAGCAGCGTAGGGCCCCTTAACAATGAGCAGTTCTTC.

The chain uses TRBV5-6 and TRBJ2-7, with 9 nucleotides matching TRBD1. Losses at the gene ends were 7 bases for V and 6 bases for J; bases not matched to a gene: 11. CDR3 length: 14 amino acids. CDR1 is SGHDT, CDR2 YYEEEE, per germline. For the CDR3, the DNA is TGTGCCAGCGGGATCGGGACAGGGTGGCCCGAGCAGTACTTC. Its protein product is CASGIGTGWPEQYF.

The V gene is TRBV11-1, the J gene TRBJ2-7; TRBD1 agrees at 7 bases. Germline loops: CDR1 SGHAT, CDR2 FQDESV (reference sequence). The ends lost 8 bases at V and 6 bases at J; junction bases unmatched: 19. The CDR3 sequence is 16 residues long. CDR3 sequence: CASGPALDRPSGEQYF. In DNA, the CDR3 is TGTGCCAGCGGCCCCGCTCTGGACAGGCCATCGGGCGAGCAGTACTTC. The full variable domain, its missing parts supplied by reference TRBV11-1 and TRBJ2-7, is EAEVAQSPRYKITEKSQAVAFWCDPISGHATLYWYRQILGQGPELLVQFQDESVVDDSQLPKDRFSAERLKGVDSTLKIQPAELGDSAMYLCASGPALDRPSGEQYFGPGTRLTVT.